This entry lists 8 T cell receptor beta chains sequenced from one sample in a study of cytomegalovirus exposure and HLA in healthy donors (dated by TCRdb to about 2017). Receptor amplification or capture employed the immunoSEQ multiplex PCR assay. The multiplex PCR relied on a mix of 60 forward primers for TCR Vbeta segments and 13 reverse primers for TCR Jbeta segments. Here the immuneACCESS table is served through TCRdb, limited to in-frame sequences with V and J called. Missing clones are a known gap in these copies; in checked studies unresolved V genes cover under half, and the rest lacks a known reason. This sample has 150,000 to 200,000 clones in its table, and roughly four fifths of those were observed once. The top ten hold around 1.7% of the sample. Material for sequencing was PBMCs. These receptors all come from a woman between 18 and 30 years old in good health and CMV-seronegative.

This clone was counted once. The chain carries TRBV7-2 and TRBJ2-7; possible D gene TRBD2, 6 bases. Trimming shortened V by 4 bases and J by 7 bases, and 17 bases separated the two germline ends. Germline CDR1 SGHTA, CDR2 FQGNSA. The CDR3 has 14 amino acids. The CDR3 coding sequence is TGTGCCAGCAGCTCAGGGACGGGAGACCGGGAGCAGTACTTC. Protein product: CASSSGTGDREQYF.

The CDR3 bases are TGTGCCAGCAGTTTATCGGCAGGCCTCTACGAGCAGTACTTC. Translation: CASSLSAGLYEQYF. V and J are TRBV28 and TRBJ2-7; no clear D gene. V shed 1 base and J shed 3 bases, with 10 bases lying between them. The CDR3 has 14 residues. Germline CDR1 reads MDHEN; CDR2 reads SYDVKM.

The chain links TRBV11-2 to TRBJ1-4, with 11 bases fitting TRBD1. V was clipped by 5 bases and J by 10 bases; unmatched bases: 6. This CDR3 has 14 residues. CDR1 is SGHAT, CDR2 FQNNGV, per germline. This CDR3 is CASSIGQGAGKLFF. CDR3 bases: TGTGCCAGCAGCATCGGACAGGGGGCCGGAAAACTGTTTTTT.

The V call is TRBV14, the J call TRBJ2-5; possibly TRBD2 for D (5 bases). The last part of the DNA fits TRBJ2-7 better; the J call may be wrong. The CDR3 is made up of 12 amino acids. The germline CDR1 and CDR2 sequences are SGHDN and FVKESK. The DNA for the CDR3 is TGTGCCAGCAGCCGGGAGCCCTACGAGCAGTACTTC. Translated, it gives CASSREPYEQYF.

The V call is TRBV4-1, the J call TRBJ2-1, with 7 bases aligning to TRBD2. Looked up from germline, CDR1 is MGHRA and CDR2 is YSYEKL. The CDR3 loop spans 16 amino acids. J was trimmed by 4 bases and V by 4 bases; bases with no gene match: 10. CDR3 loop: CASSLFLTSNYNEQFF. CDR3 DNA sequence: TGCGCCAGCAGCCTCTTCCTGACTAGCAATTACAATGAGCAGTTCTTC.

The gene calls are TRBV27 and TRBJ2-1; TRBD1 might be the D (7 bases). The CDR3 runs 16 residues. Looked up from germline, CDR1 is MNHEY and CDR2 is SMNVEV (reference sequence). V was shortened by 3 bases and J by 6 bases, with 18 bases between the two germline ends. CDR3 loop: CASSLWLNQGGNEQFF. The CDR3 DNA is TGTGCCAGCAGTTTGTGGTTAAATCAGGGGGGCAATGAGCAGTTCTTC.

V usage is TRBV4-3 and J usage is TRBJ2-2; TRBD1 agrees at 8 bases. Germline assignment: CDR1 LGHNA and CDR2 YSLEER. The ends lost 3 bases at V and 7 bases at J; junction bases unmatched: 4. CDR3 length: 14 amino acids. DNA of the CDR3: TGCGCCAGCAGCCAGGACAGGGATAACGGGGAGCTGTTTTTT. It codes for CASSQDRDNGELFF.

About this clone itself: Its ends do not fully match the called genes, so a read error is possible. The CDR3 reads CASSLATSRETQYF. The CDR3, as DNA: TGTGCCAGCAGCCTAGCGACTAGCAGAGAAACCCAGTACTTC. The chain carries TRBV7-2 and TRBJ2-5; 7 bases are a match to TRBD2. This CDR3 is 14 amino acids long. Germline V gives CDR1 SGHTA, CDR2 FQGNSA.